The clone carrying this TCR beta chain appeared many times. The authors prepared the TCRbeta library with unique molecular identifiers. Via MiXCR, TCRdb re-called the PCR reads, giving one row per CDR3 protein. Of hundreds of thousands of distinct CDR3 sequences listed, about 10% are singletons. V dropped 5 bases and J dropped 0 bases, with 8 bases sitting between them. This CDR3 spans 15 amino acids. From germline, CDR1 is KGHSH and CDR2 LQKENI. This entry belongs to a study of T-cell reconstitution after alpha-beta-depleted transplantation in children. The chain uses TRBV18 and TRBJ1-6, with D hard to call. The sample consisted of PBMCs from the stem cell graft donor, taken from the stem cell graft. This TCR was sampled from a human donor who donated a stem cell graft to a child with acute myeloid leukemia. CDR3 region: CASSTLSSYNSPLHF. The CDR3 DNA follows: TGTGCCAGCTCAACATTGAGCTCCTATAATTCACCCCTCCACTTT. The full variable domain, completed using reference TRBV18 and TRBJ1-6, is NAGVMQNPRHLVRRRGQEARLRCSPMKGHSHVYWYRQLPEEGLKFMVYLQKENIIDESGMPKERFSAEFPKEGPSILRIQQVVRGDSAAYFCASSTLSSYNSPLHFGNGTRLTVT.